The present TCR beta chain was sequenced within a study of T cell changes during pregnancy in multiple sclerosis. Some clones are missing from TCRdb's copy, which holds only in-frame ones; the method was immunoSEQ multiplex PCR. Among around 57,000 clones listed, 92% were seen once. CDR1 SGHTA and CDR2 FQGNSA come from the germline V gene. CDR3 length equals 14 residues. Germline trimming cut 5 bases from V and 6 bases from J; bases unmatched to any gene: 4. This rearrangement joins TRBV7-2 to TRBJ1-6; 7 bases are a match to TRBD1. The sequence was obtained from a female donor in good health, enrolled as a control in a pregnancy study. The sequencing used CD4+ T cells from peripheral blood mononuclear cells, collected after pregnancy. The DNA for the CDR3 is TGTGCCAGCAGCACGGGACAGTCTAATTCACCCCTCCACTTT. It translates to CASSTGQSNSPLHF.